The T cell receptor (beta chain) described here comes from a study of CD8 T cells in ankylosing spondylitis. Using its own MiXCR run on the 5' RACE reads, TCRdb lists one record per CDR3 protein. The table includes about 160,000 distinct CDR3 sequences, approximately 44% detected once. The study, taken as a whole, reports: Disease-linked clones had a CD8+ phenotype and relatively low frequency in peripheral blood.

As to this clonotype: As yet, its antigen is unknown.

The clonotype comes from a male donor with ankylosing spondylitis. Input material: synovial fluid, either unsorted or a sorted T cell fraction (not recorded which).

CDR3 loop: CASSHTGTVYGYTF. CDR3 bases: TGTGCCAGCAGCCACACCGGGACAGTCTATGGCTACACCTTC. This sequence joins TRBV3-1 and TRBJ1-2; 7 bases line up with TRBD1. Germline assignment: CDR1 LGHDT and CDR2 YNNKEL (reference sequence). The CDR3 runs to 14 residues. The trim removed 3 bases at V and 4 bases at J, leaving 5 bases unmatched. The entire variable domain, with the rest obtained from reference TRBV3-1 and TRBJ1-2, is as follows: DTAVSQTPKYLVTQMGNDKSIKCEQNLGHDTMYWYKQDSKKFLKIMFSYNNKELIINETVPNRFSPKSPDKAHLNLHINSLELGDSAVYFCASSHTGTVYGYTFGSGTRLTVV.